Below are 21 T cell receptor beta chains sequenced from a single sample in a study of blood T cell repertoires in COVID-19. Profiling relied on immunoSEQ multiplex PCR, and the TCRdb table lists in-frame clones only, not all of them. Seen here are 250,000 to 300,000 clones, 84% observed once, and the top ten hold 4.2%. Sequencing was done on a sample of peripheral blood. Receptors originate from a man aged 60-69 years with acute or convalescent COVID-19.

The chain uses TRBV5-1 and TRBJ2-1; 8 nucleotides align to TRBD2. The length of the CDR3 is 15 residues. The junction had 8 bases not matched to a gene; V was cut back by 2 bases and J by 7 bases. Germline V gene sequence: CDR1 SGHRS, CDR2 YFSETQ. CDR3 DNA sequence: TGCGCCAGCAGCTTCTTCGGGGGGGCAGCAAATGAGCAGTTCTTC. It codes for CASSFFGGAANEQFF. Together with reference TRBV5-1 and TRBJ2-1, the CDR3 gives the full variable domain: KAGVTQTPRYLIKTRGQQVTLSCSPISGHRSVSWYQQTPGQGLQFLFEYFSETQRNKGNFPGRFSGRQFSNSRSEMNVSTLELGDSALYLCASSFFGGAANEQFFGPGTRLTVL.

The chain couples TRBV5-1 to TRBJ1-3, with D tentatively TRBD1 (5 bases). The CDR3 covers 16 residues. CDR1 SGHRS and CDR2 YFSETQ come from the germline V gene. V lost 7 bases and J 0 bases, leaving 17 bases between the germline ends. The CDR3 coding sequence is TGCGCCAGCGCAACAGGAACCCTGCTCTCTGGAAACACCATATATTTT. Protein sequence: CASATGTLLSGNTIYF. The variable domain in full, with the rest retrieved from reference TRBV5-1 and TRBJ1-3, is KAGVTQTPRYLIKTRGQQVTLSCSPISGHRSVSWYQQTPGQGLQFLFEYFSETQRNKGNFPGRFSGRQFSNSRSEMNVSTLELGDSALYLCASATGTLLSGNTIYFGEGSWLTVV.

The V and J genes are TRBV5-1 and TRBJ2-1, with TRBD2 identical over 11 bases. There are 14 residues in the CDR3. Germline V lookup: CDR1 SGHRS, CDR2 YFSETQ. With V trimmed by 2 bases and J by 9 bases, 4 bases remained unmatched. CDR3 region: CASSFLAGGGEQFF. The CDR3 DNA sequence: TGCGCCAGCAGCTTCCTAGCGGGAGGTGGTGAGCAGTTCTTC.

The rearrangement links TRBV6-5 to TRBJ1-1, with TRBD1 matching over 8 bases. V shed 4 bases and J 5 bases; nucleotides not matched to a gene: 9. The CDR3 has 15 amino acids. Germline lookup yields CDR1 MNHEY and CDR2 SVGAGI. The DNA for the CDR3 is TGTGCCAGCAGTTCCCTCGGACAGGGATGGACTGAAGCTTTCTTT. As protein: CASSSLGQGWTEAFF.

This sequence joins TRBV5-3 and TRBJ1-1; the D gene is possibly TRBD1 (5 bases). TRBV5-3 is an open reading frame, and its role is uncertain. V was clipped by 0 bases and J by 9 bases, with 15 bases between them. This CDR3 comprises 14 residues. The CDR3 nucleotides are TGTGCCAGAAGCTTGGTTTGTTGCACAGGTAAAGCTTTCTTT. Translated: CARSLVCCTGKAFF.

The chain recombines TRBV28 with TRBJ1-2; TRBD1 is a possible D gene (6 bases). Germline V lookup: CDR1 MDHEN, CDR2 SYDVKM. The V gene lost 6 bases and the J gene lost 3 bases, with 20 bases spanning the gap. The CDR3 spans 16 residues. The CDR3 region is CASRGTGQRRDYGYTF. The CDR3 DNA sequence: TGTGCCAGCAGAGGTACAGGACAGCGCAGGGACTATGGCTACACCTTC.

As concerns this clone: A much larger clone is a single base away; this may be a read error. The chain recombines TRBV9 with TRBJ2-7, with TRBD1 matching 10 bases. In germline, CDR1 is SGDLS, CDR2 YYNGEE. This CDR3 spans 14 amino acids. After removal of 4 bases from V and 4 bases from J, the junction contained 5 bases not matched to a gene. CDR3 DNA: TGTGCCAGCAGCCCCGGGACAGGGGTTTACGAGCAGTACTTC. It translates to CASSPGTGVYEQYF.

This clone was seen a few times. The chain has TRBV7-8 and TRBJ2-3; a weak D match, TRBD2 (5 bases). Germline CDR1 reads SGHVS; CDR2 reads FQNEAQ. V lost 3 bases and J 2 bases, leaving 24 bases between the germline ends. This CDR3 contains 19 residues. The CDR3 spells CASSLLTTALALFTDTQYF. CDR3 coding DNA: TGTGCCAGCAGCTTGTTGACAACCGCCCTAGCTTTGTTCACAGATACGCAGTATTTT.

A word on this clone: Other DNA sequences of this sample code for an identical CDR3. This chain uses TRBV6-5 with TRBJ2-7; 8 nucleotides agree with TRBD1. J was trimmed by 2 bases and V by 0 bases; bases with no gene match: 3. The CDR3 length is 15 residues. The germline V gene has CDR1 MNHEY and CDR2 SVGAGI. DNA for the CDR3: TGTGCCAGCAGTTACTCCCGGACAGGGACCTACGAGCAGTACTTC. Translation gives CASSYSRTGTYEQYF.

There are a few counts of this clone. J is TRBJ1-4 and V is TRBV3-1 (or the pseudogene TRBV3-2); weak D call: TRBD1 (5 bases). This CDR3 region has 15 residues. CDR1 and CDR2 from the germline V gene are LGHDT and YNNKEL (reference sequence). V was trimmed by 1 base and J by 7 bases, leaving 13 bases between them. In DNA form, the CDR3 reads TGTGCCAGCAGCCAAGCCTCGGGGGGAGGTGAAAAACTGTTTTTT. This codes for CASSQASGGGEKLFF.

This clone was seen a few times. The chain links TRBV6-5 to TRBJ1-2; TRBD1 aligns across 10 bases. The CDR3 covers 14 residues. V lost 7 bases, J lost 2 bases, and 4 bases stayed unmatched. The germline V gene encodes CDR1 MNHEY and CDR2 SVGAGI. The CDR3 DNA follows: TGTGCCAGCACCCGGACAGGGGGAAACTATGGCTACACCTTC. Protein sequence: CASTRTGGNYGYTF.

This clone has a single count. The chain is built from TRBV20-1 and TRBJ2-3; 10 positions match TRBD2. The CDR3 has 15 residues. Trimming cost V 3 bases and J 4 bases; bases outside gene matches: 7. Germline V gene lookup returns CDR1 DFQATT and CDR2 SNEGSKA (reference sequence). CDR3 amino acids: CSASKASGGADTQYF. The CDR3 DNA is TGCAGTGCTAGTAAGGCTAGCGGGGGCGCAGATACGCAGTATTTT.

The J gene is TRBJ1-6, the V gene TRBV10-3, with D hard to call. The CDR3 length is 13 residues. The V gene's germline CDR1 is ENHRY and CDR2 SYGVKD. With 8 bases removed from V and 8 bases from J, the gap between germline ends came to 13 bases. This chain's CDR3 is CAISTRLDSPLHF. The CDR3 DNA sequence: TGTGCCATCTCAACGCGACTGGATTCACCCCTCCACTTT.

J is TRBJ2-5 and V is TRBV18, with D maybe TRBD1 (5 bases). This CDR3 spans 13 amino acids. Germline V gives CDR1 KGHSH, CDR2 LQKENI. The ends were cut back, 4 bases at V and 3 bases at J, with 9 bases in the middle. In DNA form, the CDR3 reads TGTGCCAGCTCACTCCGACAGAAAGAGACCCAGTACTTC. Residues: CASSLRQKETQYF.

The rearrangement joins TRBV4-3 to TRBJ2-6, with D maybe TRBD1 (7 bases). V was shortened by 4 bases and J by 2 bases, with 15 bases between the two germline ends. The CDR3 has 17 amino acids. Germline V gene lookup returns CDR1 LGHNA and CDR2 YSLEER. CDR3 amino acids: CASSRVSRGAGANVLTF. In nucleotides, the CDR3 is TGCGCCAGCAGCCGAGTCAGCAGGGGGGCTGGGGCCAACGTCCTGACTTTC.

This chain joins TRBV7-2 and TRBJ1-2; no firm D call. Germline V gives CDR1 SGHTA, CDR2 FQGNSA. Trimming left V 1 base short and J 5 bases short, with 14 bases between. The CDR3 is 15 amino acids. In DNA form, the CDR3 reads TGTGCCAGCAGCTTAGGCTCATCCGGGGTATATGGCTACACCTTC. Residues: CASSLGSSGVYGYTF. The complete variable domain, with remaining parts taken from reference TRBV7-2 and TRBJ1-2, reads GAGVSQSPSNKVTEKGKDVELRCDPISGHTALYWYRQSLGQGLEFLIYFQGNSAPDKSGLPSDRFSAERTGGSVSTLTIQRTQQEDSAVYLCASSLGSSGVYGYTFGSGTRLTVV.

V is TRBV7-9 and J is TRBJ2-7, with 9 positions matching TRBD1. Germline lookup yields CDR1 SEHNR and CDR2 FQNEAQ (reference sequence). The CDR3 totals 14 residues. J was trimmed by 4 bases and V by 5 bases; bases with no gene match: 6. The CDR3 coding sequence is TGTGCCAGCAGCCCCCGGGACAGGGTATACGAGCAGTACTTC. It encodes CASSPRDRVYEQYF.

This chain joins TRBV7-2 and TRBJ2-5; D is unclear. Looked up from germline, CDR1 is SGHTA and CDR2 is FQGNSA. V lost 3 bases and J 5 bases, leaving 10 bases between the germline ends. CDR3 size: 13 residues. This CDR3 reads CASSFRALETQYF. The CDR3 region has the DNA TGTGCCAGCAGCTTTCGAGCGTTGGAGACCCAGTACTTC. Together with reference TRBV7-2 and TRBJ2-5, the CDR3 gives the full variable domain: GAGVSQSPSNKVTEKGKDVELRCDPISGHTALYWYRQSLGQGLEFLIYFQGNSAPDKSGLPSDRFSAERTGGSVSTLTIQRTQQEDSAVYLCASSFRALETQYFGPGTRLLVL.

This rearrangement joins TRBV29-1 to TRBJ1-2; 7 bases agree with TRBD1. Trimming took 2 bases from V and 4 from J; bases not matched to a gene: 13. The CDR3 runs 16 residues. Germline CDR1 reads SQVTM; CDR2 reads ANQGSEA. The CDR3 reads CSVESVGTARFYGYTF. The CDR3, as DNA: TGCAGCGTTGAAAGTGTTGGGACAGCTCGGTTCTATGGCTACACCTTC.

The chain has TRBV27 and TRBJ1-2, with D perhaps matching TRBD1 (5 bases). This CDR3 is built from 15 residues. With 7 bases removed from V and 4 bases from J, the gap between germline ends came to 19 bases. Germline V gene sequence: CDR1 MNHEY, CDR2 SMNVEV (reference sequence). The chain's CDR3 is CASTLVAQGGYGYTF. The CDR3 region has the DNA TGTGCCAGCACCCTGGTCGCCCAGGGAGGCTATGGCTACACCTTC.

V and J are TRBV28 and TRBJ1-1, with 7 bases that match TRBD1. Germline loops: CDR1 MDHEN, CDR2 SYDVKM. The CDR3 runs 14 residues. The V segment lost 4 bases and the J segment 3 bases; nucleotides outside the gene matches: 5. The CDR3 bases are TGTGCCAGCAGTTCTCCGACAGGGTACACTGAAGCTTTCTTT. Protein: CASSSPTGYTEAFF.